This entry lists 17 T cell receptor beta chains sequenced from one sample in a study of CD8+CD57+ T cells in acquired aplastic anemia (dated by TCRdb to between 2018 and 2020). Expansion of CD8+CD57+ cells had been shown by flow cytometry in the patients chosen for sequencing. Sequencer: Illumina HiSeq 2000. TCR beta VDJ combination and CDR3 sequence profiling used genomic DNA as the template. TCRdb reran the public reads through fastp at Q25 and MiXCR, keeping productive beta chains. Records with the same CDR3 protein are collapsed into one entry carrying the most frequent genes and DNA. In all, the sample holds fewer than 200,000 distinct CDR3 sequences, and 48% of those were seen once. Clones ranked in the top ten supply about 1.7% of the sample. The sequencing input was sorted CD4+, CD8+, or CD8+CD57+ T cells (not recorded which) from PBMCs. The receptors here all came from a human donor with aplastic anemia.

J is TRBJ1-4 and V is TRBV15, with unresolved D. CDR3 length: 16 amino acids. Germline V gene lookup returns CDR1 LNHNV and CDR2 YYDKDF (reference sequence). The ends were cut back, 0 bases at V and 7 bases at J, with 15 bases in the middle. The CDR3, as DNA: TGTGCCACCAGCAGAGATATTGCCGAAGGGCCTGAAAAACTGTTTTTT. Its protein is CATSRDIAEGPEKLFF.

This clonotype was observed at least ten times. At one boundary the junction diverges from the germline segment, which might be a read error. The rearrangement links TRBV5-6 to TRBJ1-2; 7 bases match TRBD1. In germline, CDR1 is SGHDT, CDR2 YYEEEE. CDR3 length: 14 amino acids. As DNA, the CDR3 is TGTGCCAGCAGATTGGGACAGTTAAACTATGGCTACACCTTC. Translated, it gives CASRLGQLNYGYTF.

On this clonotype itself: Germline and junction disagree at one end, which may indicate a read error. The chain recombines TRBV10-3 with TRBJ1-1; a possible D gene is TRBD1 (5 bases). The germline V gene encodes CDR1 ENHRY and CDR2 SYGVKD. There are 17 residues in the CDR3. The CDR3 sequence is CAISESWGDVRGTEAFF. Written as DNA, the CDR3 is TGCGCCATCAGTGAGTCATGGGGAGATGTTAGGGGCACTGAAGCTTTCTTT.

The gene calls are TRBV12-3 or TRBV12-4 and TRBJ2-5; no firm D call. The V gene lost 5 bases and the J gene lost 4 bases, with 11 bases spanning the gap. The CDR3 has 13 amino acids. In DNA, the CDR3 is TGTGCCAGCAGTCAAACTTCAACAGAGACCCAGTACTTC. Its protein product is CASSQTSTETQYF.

The rearrangement joins TRBV19 to TRBJ1-5; D uncertain. The CDR3 totals 11 residues. V gave up 6 bases and J gave up 7 bases, with 7 bases separating them. CDR1 LNHDA and CDR2 SQIVND come from the germline V gene (reference sequence). The CDR3 nucleotides are TGTGCCAGTAGGGCAAGACAGCCCCAGCATTTT. Translated: CASRARQPQHF.

This clonotype was recorded once. This chain connects TRBV11-2 to TRBJ2-1, with 13 bases aligning to TRBD2. This CDR3 is 16 amino acids long. The germline CDR1 and CDR2 sequences are SGHAT and FQNNGV. Trimming removed 4 bases from V and 6 bases from J; junction bases left unmatched: 6. CDR3 in amino acids: CASSSWTSGSPNEQFF. The CDR3 bases are TGTGCCAGCAGCTCCTGGACTAGCGGGAGTCCCAATGAGCAGTTCTTC.

A remark on this clonotype: A much larger clonotype is one base distant, so this may be a read error. The chain carries TRBV10-3 and TRBJ2-6; D unresolved. Germline CDR1 reads ENHRY; CDR2 reads SYGVKD. Trimming left V 7 bases short and J 5 bases short, with 12 bases between. This CDR3 is built from 14 residues. Here the CDR3 DNA reads TGTGCCATCAAGGGAACGGTTTGGGCCAACGTCCTGACTTTC. This codes for CAIKGTVWANVLTF.

This clonotype was seen many times. The chain has TRBV6-4 and TRBJ2-7, with D possibly TRBD1 on 6 matching bases. The ends were cut back, 4 bases at V and 5 bases at J, with 12 bases in the middle. Germline values: CDR1 MRHNA, CDR2 SNTAGT. This CDR3 comprises 13 residues. The CDR3 sequence is CASSALPGDEQYF. As DNA, the CDR3 is TGTGCCAGCAGTGCCCTACCAGGGGACGAGCAGTACTTC.

The table lists this clonotype with many counts. The chain links TRBV12-3 or TRBV12-4 to TRBJ2-7; D might be TRBD1 (8 bases). Trimming cost V 4 bases and J 5 bases, with 15 bases left between them. CDR3 length: 14 amino acids. CDR3 region: CASSSRTGRDEQYF. The CDR3 nucleotides are TGTGCCAGCAGTTCGAGGACAGGGAGGGACGAGCAGTACTTC.

As concerns this clonotype: A read error may be the cause here, since a much bigger clone is one base away. The chain joins TRBV10-3 to TRBJ2-3; a possible D gene is TRBD1 (6 bases). Trimming took off 5 bases at V and 2 bases at J, with 11 bases between the two ends. CDR1 is ENHRY, CDR2 SYGVKD, per germline. CDR3 size: 14 residues. The CDR3 sequence: CAISSRGYTDTQYF. The DNA for the CDR3 is TGTGCCATCAGTTCCAGGGGTTACACAGATACGCAGTATTTT.

This chain links TRBV15 with TRBJ1-6, with 8 nucleotides matching TRBD1. The V and J ends lost 5 bases and 9 bases, in that order; junction bases with no gene match: 6. CDR1 and CDR2 (germline): LNHNV, YYDKDF (reference sequence). The CDR3 has 14 amino acids. This CDR3 is CATSLDRGVSPLHF. The CDR3, as DNA: TGTGCCACCAGCCTTGACAGGGGAGTTTCACCCCTCCACTTT.

This clonotype was seen many times. The gene calls are TRBV12-3 or TRBV12-4 and TRBJ1-1, with no clear D. V lost 1 base and J 0 bases, leaving 6 bases between the germline ends. The CDR3 covers 14 residues. CDR3 DNA sequence: TGTGCCAGCAGTTTAGGGCTGCTGAACACTGAAGCTTTCTTT. Translation: CASSLGLLNTEAFF.

This clonotype was recorded at least ten times. This chain links TRBV7-9 with TRBJ2-5; no clear D. Germline loops: CDR1 SEHNR, CDR2 FQNEAQ (reference sequence). V was clipped by 3 bases and J by 3 bases, with 5 bases between them. The CDR3 loop spans 12 amino acids. CDR3 coding DNA: TGTGCCAGCAGCTTCTCCGAAGAGACCCAGTACTTC. Translating it yields CASSFSEETQYF.

This clonotype was found many times. The chain combines TRBV29-1 with TRBJ2-7, with 11 bases that match TRBD2. V was clipped by 5 bases and J by 7 bases; unmatched bases: 16. Germline CDR1 reads SQVTM; CDR2 reads ANQGSEA. The CDR3 loop spans 16 amino acids. The CDR3 is CSVPSPGTSGPSEQYF. CDR3 nucleotide sequence: TGCAGCGTTCCAAGCCCCGGGACTAGCGGACCCTCGGAGCAGTACTTC.

CDR3 DNA: TGTGCCAGCAGCTTAGGAGGGGCGGATGGCTACACCTTC. Translating it yields CASSLGGADGYTF. The rearrangement uses TRBV7-2 and TRBJ1-2; D perhaps matches TRBD1 (5 bases). This CDR3 has 13 amino acids. V was shortened by 1 base and J by 6 bases, with 9 bases between the two germline ends. CDR1 is SGHTA and CDR2 is FQGNSA in the germline V gene. The full variable domain, its missing parts supplied by reference TRBV7-2 and TRBJ1-2, is GAGVSQSPSNKVTEKGKDVELRCDPISGHTALYWYRQSLGQGLEFLIYFQGNSAPDKSGLPSDRFSAERTGGSVSTLTIQRTQQEDSAVYLCASSLGGADGYTFGSGTRLTVV.

This clonotype was picked up a small number of times. The gene calls are TRBV7-9 and TRBJ2-5; 9 bases line up with TRBD1. This CDR3 comprises 14 residues. Germline loops: CDR1 SEHNR, CDR2 FQNEAQ (reference sequence). J lost 2 bases, V lost 4 bases, and 2 bases had no gene match. Here the CDR3 DNA reads TGTGCCAGCAGCTGGGGACAGGGACAAGAGACCCAGTACTTC. Protein product: CASSWGQGQETQYF. Drawing the rest from reference TRBV7-9 and TRBJ2-5, the complete variable domain is DTGVSQNPRHKITKRGQNVTFRCDPISEHNRLYWYRQTLGQGPEFLTYFQNEAQLEKSRLLSDRFSAERPKGSFSTLEIQRTEQGDSAMYLCASSWGQGQETQYFGPGTRLLVL.

This clonotype was counted many times. This chain uses TRBV6-1 with TRBJ1-1, with 7 nucleotides matching TRBD1. There are 16 residues in the CDR3. Trimming at V came to 8 bases and at J to 1 base, leaving 13 bases not matched to a gene. The germline V gene has CDR1 MNHNS and CDR2 SASEGT. The CDR3 DNA follows: TGTGCCAGCCGGAGAATCGCGGGACAGTCGAACACTGAAGCTTTCTTT. Protein product: CASRRIAGQSNTEAFF.